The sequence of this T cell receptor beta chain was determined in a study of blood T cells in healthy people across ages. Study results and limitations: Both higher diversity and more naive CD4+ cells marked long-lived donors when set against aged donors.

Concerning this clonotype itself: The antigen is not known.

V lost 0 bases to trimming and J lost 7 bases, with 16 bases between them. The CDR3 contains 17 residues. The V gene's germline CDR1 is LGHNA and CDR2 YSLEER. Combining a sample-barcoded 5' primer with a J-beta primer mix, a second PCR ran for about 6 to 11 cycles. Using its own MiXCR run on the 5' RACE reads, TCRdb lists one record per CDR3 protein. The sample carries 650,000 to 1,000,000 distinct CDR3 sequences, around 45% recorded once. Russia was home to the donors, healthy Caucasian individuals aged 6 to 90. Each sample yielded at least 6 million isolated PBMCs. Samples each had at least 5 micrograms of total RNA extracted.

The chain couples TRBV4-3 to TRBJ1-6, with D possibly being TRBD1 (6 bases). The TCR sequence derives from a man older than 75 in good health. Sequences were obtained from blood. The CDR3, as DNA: TGCGCCAGCAGCCAAGATCTAGGGGGGGAAGGGAATTCACCCCTCCACTTT. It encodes CASSQDLGGEGNSPLHF.